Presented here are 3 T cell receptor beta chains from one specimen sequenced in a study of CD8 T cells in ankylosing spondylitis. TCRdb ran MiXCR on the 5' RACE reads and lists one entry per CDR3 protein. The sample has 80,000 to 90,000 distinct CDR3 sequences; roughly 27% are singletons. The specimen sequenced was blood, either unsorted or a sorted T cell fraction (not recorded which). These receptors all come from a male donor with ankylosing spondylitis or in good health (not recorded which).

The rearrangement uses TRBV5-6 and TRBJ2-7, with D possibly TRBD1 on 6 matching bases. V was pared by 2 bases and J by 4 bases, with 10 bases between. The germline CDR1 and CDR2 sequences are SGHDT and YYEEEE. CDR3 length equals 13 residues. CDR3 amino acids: CASSFLGAYEQYF. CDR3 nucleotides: TGTGCCAGCAGCTTTCTGGGGGCGTACGAGCAGTACTTC.

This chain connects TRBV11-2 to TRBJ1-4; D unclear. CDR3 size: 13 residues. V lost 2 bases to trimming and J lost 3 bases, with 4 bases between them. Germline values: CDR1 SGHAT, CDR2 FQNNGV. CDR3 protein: CASSLNSNEKLFF. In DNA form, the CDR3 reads TGTGCCAGCAGCTTAAATTCTAATGAAAAACTGTTTTTT.

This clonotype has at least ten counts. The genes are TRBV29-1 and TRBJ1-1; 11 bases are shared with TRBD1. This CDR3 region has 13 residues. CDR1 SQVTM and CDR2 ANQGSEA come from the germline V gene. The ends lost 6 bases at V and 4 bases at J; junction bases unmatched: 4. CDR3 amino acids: CSVPGTGGTEAFF. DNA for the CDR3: TGCAGCGTACCCGGGACAGGGGGCACTGAAGCTTTCTTT.